Following are 18 T cell receptor beta chains from one sample sequenced in a study of multiple sclerosis patients with progressive multifocal leukoencephalopathy. Described time point: time of PML onset. Measured with immunoSEQ multiplex PCR; TCRdb has only the in-frame clones, and not every one. The sample holds more than 30,000 clones; about nine tenths are singletons and the top ten take about 6%. Sequencing used PBMCs, obtained from a patient treated with natalizumab. The receptors were sampled from a woman aged 40 to 50 with progressive multifocal leukoencephalopathy.

The rearrangement uses TRBV19 and TRBJ1-5; D possibly corresponds to TRBD1 (5 bases). Per germline, CDR1 LNHDA and CDR2 SQIVND (reference sequence). V was cut by 4 bases and J by 3 bases, with 10 bases left in between. This CDR3 comprises 14 residues. The CDR3 coding sequence is TGTGCCAGTAGTAGAGCGGGGCTCAATCAGCCCCAGCATTTT. Translation gives CASSRAGLNQPQHF.

V usage is TRBV2 and J usage is TRBJ2-3, with a weak D call TRBD2 (5 bases). There are 15 residues in the CDR3. V lost 2 bases to trimming and J lost 3 bases, with 12 bases between them. The V gene's germline CDR1 is SNHLY and CDR2 FYNNEI. The CDR3 DNA sequence: TGTGCCAGCAGTGAATGGACTTCCAAGACAGATACGCAGTATTTT. Encoded protein: CASSEWTSKTDTQYF.

The V gene is TRBV7-2, the J gene TRBJ2-7; 8 bases agree with TRBD2. The ends lost 7 bases at V and 3 bases at J; junction bases unmatched: 5. Germline CDR1 is SGHTA and CDR2 is FQGNSA. The CDR3 spans 13 residues. The CDR3 nucleotides read TGTGCCAGCAAGGAGCGGGGGAGCTACGAGCAGTACTTC. This sequence encodes CASKERGSYEQYF.

The chain is built from TRBV27 and TRBJ1-1, with 9 bases matching TRBD1. The germline gives CDR1 MNHEY, CDR2 SMNVEV (reference sequence). CDR3 size: 13 residues. Trimming at V came to 3 bases and at J to 7 bases, leaving 3 bases not matched to a gene. The CDR3 here is CASSLGQGVEAFF. The CDR3 DNA sequence: TGTGCCAGCAGTTTGGGACAGGGAGTTGAAGCTTTCTTT.

The DNA for the CDR3 is TGCGCCAGCAGCCAGTCGGGACAGGGGGCCCTCGTCTACACCTTC. As protein: CASSQSGQGALVYTF. The chain is built from TRBV4-1 and TRBJ1-2; 12 positions match TRBD1. Germline lookup yields CDR1 MGHRA and CDR2 YSYEKL. The CDR3 loop spans 15 amino acids. V trimming: 3 bases; J trimming: 10 bases; junction bases outside the gene matches: 9.

The rearrangement uses TRBV6-1 and TRBJ2-7; 10 bases line up with TRBD1. From germline, CDR1 is MNHNS and CDR2 SASEGT. CDR3 length: 15 residues. V lost 5 bases to trimming and J lost 4 bases; unmatched junction nucleotides: 8. As DNA, the CDR3 is TGTGCCAGCAGTACGACAGGGGGCGTATCATACGAGCAGTACTTC. Translated: CASSTTGGVSYEQYF.

The CDR3 sequence is CASSPQANSYEQYF. CDR3 coding DNA: TGTGCCAGCTCACCACAGGCTAACTCCTACGAGCAGTACTTC. The chain joins TRBV18 to TRBJ2-7; no reliable D call. The CDR3 is 14 amino acids. Germline V gene sequence: CDR1 KGHSH, CDR2 LQKENI. The germline V and J ends were trimmed by 1 base and 0 bases, with 7 bases remaining between them.

This clone has a handful of counts. The chain is built from TRBV14 and TRBJ1-6; D gene ambiguous. This CDR3 has 13 residues. V lost 0 bases and J 14 bases, leaving 11 bases between the germline ends. Germline lookup yields CDR1 SGHDN and CDR2 FVKESK. The chain's CDR3 is CASSQDVGLALHF. CDR3 bases: TGTGCCAGCAGCCAAGATGTCGGTTTAGCCCTCCACTTT.

This chain joins TRBV7-9 and TRBJ2-1, with 12 bases that match TRBD2. The length of the CDR3 is 15 residues. The germline gives CDR1 SEHNR, CDR2 FQNEAQ (reference sequence). V lost 3 bases and J lost 6; bases outside the gene matches: 3. The chain's CDR3 is CASSFRTSGTNEQFF. The CDR3 DNA reads TGTGCCAGCAGCTTTCGGACTAGCGGGACCAATGAGCAGTTCTTC.

This rearrangement joins TRBV18 to TRBJ2-7; a possible D gene is TRBD1 (5 bases). The CDR3 extends over 14 amino acids. Per germline, CDR1 KGHSH and CDR2 LQKENI. Trimming left V 7 bases short and J 7 bases short, with 20 bases between. CDR3 sequence (DNA): TGTGCCAGCTTACAACTCGACAGCTCAGGGGAGCAGTACTTC. It codes for CASLQLDSSGEQYF.

This clone occurred once. The chain couples TRBV7-2 to TRBJ2-1; D is unclear. V shed 1 base and J shed 6 bases, with 7 bases lying between them. The CDR3 is 13 residues long. CDR1 SGHTA and CDR2 FQGNSA come from the germline V gene. Here the CDR3 DNA reads TGTGCCAGCAGCTTAGTGTTTGGCAATGAGCAGTTCTTC. As protein: CASSLVFGNEQFF.

The chain combines TRBV19 with TRBJ1-5; no firm D call. V was clipped by 7 bases and J by 4 bases, with 8 bases between them. The germline V gene encodes CDR1 LNHDA and CDR2 SQIVND (reference sequence). There are 12 residues in the CDR3. The CDR3 reads CASTNINQPQHF. The CDR3 DNA sequence: TGTGCCAGTACGAACATAAATCAGCCCCAGCATTTT.

The chain is built from TRBV7-8 and TRBJ1-1; 7 nucleotides match TRBD1. The CDR3 runs to 13 residues. CDR1 is SGHVS and CDR2 is FQNEAQ in the germline V gene. V was clipped by 8 bases and J by 2 bases; unmatched bases: 5. The CDR3 nucleotides are TGTGCCAGCGGAGGACAGGCTAACACTGAAGCTTTCTTT. Protein sequence: CASGGQANTEAFF.

This sequence joins TRBV20-1 and TRBJ2-7; D remains unclear. Looked up from germline, CDR1 is DFQATT and CDR2 is SNEGSKA (reference sequence). Trimming cost V 2 bases and J 4 bases, with 6 bases left between them. The length of the CDR3 is 11 residues. The chain's CDR3 is CSARLSYEQYF. CDR3 bases: TGCAGTGCTAGACTGAGTTACGAGCAGTACTTC.

The chain combines TRBV21-1 with TRBJ1-1; the table's D call, TRBD1, has no DNA check behind it. TRBV21-1 is a pseudogene. The CDR3 is made up of 14 amino acids. CDR3 residues: CASHKESQVAEAFF. CDR3 coding DNA: TGTGCCAGCCATAAAGAGAGCCAGGTGGCTGAAGCTTTCTTT.

The J gene is TRBJ2-7, the V gene TRBV2, with D perhaps matching TRBD1 (5 bases). Germline V lookup: CDR1 SNHLY, CDR2 FYNNEI. The V gene lost 7 bases and the J gene lost 0 bases, with 13 bases spanning the gap. The CDR3 runs 14 residues. This chain's CDR3 is CASKAGPHSYEQYF. The CDR3, as DNA: TGTGCCAGCAAAGCAGGGCCCCACTCCTACGAGCAGTACTTC. Full variable domain (rest looked up from reference TRBV2 and TRBJ2-7): EPEVTQTPSHQVTQMGQEVILRCVPISNHLYFYWYRQILGQKVEFLVSFYNNEISEKSEIFDDQFSVERPDGSNFTLKIRSTKLEDSAMYFCASKAGPHSYEQYFGPGTRLTVT.

This clone was observed once. The CDR3 sequence: CASSFQGSNTGELFF. The CDR3 coding sequence is TGCGCCAGCAGCTTCCAGGGTTCGAACACCGGGGAGCTGTTTTTT. The chain combines TRBV5-1 with TRBJ2-2; TRBD1 is a possible D gene (5 bases). The germline V and J ends were trimmed by 2 bases and 0 bases, with 8 bases remaining between them. Germline V gene lookup returns CDR1 SGHRS and CDR2 YFSETQ. The CDR3 contains 15 residues.

This sequence joins TRBV11-3 and TRBJ2-1, with 11 bases lining up with TRBD1. V shed 6 bases and J 5 bases; nucleotides not matched to a gene: 6. The CDR3 covers 15 residues. CDR1 and CDR2 (germline): SGHNT, YENEEA. The CDR3 DNA follows: TGTGCCAGCAGGTTGGGGACAGGGGGACACAATGAGCAGTTCTTC. Amino acid sequence: CASRLGTGGHNEQFF.